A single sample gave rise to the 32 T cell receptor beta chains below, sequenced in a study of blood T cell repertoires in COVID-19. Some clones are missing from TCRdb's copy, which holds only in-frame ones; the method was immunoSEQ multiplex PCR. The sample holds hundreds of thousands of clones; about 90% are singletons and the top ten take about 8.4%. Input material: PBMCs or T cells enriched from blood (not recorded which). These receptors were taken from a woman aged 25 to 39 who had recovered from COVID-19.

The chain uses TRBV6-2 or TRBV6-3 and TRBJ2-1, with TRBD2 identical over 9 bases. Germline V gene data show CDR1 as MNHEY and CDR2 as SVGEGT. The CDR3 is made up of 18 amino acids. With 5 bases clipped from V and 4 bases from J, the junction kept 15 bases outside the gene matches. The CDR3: CASSGHSGRTLIYNEQFF. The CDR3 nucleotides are TGTGCCAGCAGTGGACATAGCGGGAGAACCCTCATTTACAATGAGCAGTTCTTC.

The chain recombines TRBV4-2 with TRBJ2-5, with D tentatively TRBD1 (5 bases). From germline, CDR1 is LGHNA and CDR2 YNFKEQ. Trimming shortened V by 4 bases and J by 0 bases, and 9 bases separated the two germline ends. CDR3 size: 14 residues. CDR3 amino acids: CASSPLGDQETQYF. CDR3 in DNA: TGTGCCAGCAGCCCCTTAGGGGACCAAGAGACCCAGTACTTC.

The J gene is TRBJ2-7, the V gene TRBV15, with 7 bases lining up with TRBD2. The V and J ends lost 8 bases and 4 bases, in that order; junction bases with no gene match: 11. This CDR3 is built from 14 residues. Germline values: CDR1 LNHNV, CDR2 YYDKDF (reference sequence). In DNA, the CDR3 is TGTGCCACCTGCGACCGGGACTACCCATACGAGCAGTACTTC. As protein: CATCDRDYPYEQYF. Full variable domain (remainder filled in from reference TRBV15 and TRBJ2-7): DAMVIQNPRYQVTQFGKPVTLSCSQTLNHNVMYWYQQKSSQAPKLLFHYYDKDFNNEADTPDNFQSRRPNTSFCFLDIRSPGLGDTAMYLCATCDRDYPYEQYFGPGTRLTVT.

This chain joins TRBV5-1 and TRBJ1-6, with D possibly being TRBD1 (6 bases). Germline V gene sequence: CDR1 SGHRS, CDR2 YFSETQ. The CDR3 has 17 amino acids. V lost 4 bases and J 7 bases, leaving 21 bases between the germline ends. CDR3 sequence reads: CASSRTGYGDPNSPLHF. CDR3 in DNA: TGCGCCAGCAGCCGCACAGGGTACGGGGACCCCAATTCACCCCTCCACTTT.

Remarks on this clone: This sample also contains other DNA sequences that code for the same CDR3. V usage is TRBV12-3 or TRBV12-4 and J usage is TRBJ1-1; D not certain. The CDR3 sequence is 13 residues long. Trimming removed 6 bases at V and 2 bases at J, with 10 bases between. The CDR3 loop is CASSRTANTEAFF. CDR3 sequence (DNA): TGTGCCAGCAGCAGAACAGCTAACACTGAAGCTTTCTTT.

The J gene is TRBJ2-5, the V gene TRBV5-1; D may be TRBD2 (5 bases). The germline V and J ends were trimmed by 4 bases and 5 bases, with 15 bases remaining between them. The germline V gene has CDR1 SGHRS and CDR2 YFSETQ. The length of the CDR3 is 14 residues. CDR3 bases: TGCGCCAGCAGCCCGACGAGGGCGGAGGAGACCCAGTACTTC. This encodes CASSPTRAEETQYF.

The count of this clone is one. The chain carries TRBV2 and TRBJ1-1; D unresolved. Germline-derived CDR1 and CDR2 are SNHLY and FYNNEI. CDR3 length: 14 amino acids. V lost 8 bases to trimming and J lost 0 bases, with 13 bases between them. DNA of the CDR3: TGTGCCAGCTCTCAGCGGGCCTTGAACACTGAAGCTTTCTTT. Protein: CASSQRALNTEAFF.

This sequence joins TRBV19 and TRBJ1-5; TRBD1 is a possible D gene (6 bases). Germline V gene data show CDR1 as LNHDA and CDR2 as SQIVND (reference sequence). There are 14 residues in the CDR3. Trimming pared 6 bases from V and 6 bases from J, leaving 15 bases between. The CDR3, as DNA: TGTGCCAGTAGAAGGGGGGGCGCGGGTCAGCCCCAGCATTTT. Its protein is CASRRGGAGQPQHF.

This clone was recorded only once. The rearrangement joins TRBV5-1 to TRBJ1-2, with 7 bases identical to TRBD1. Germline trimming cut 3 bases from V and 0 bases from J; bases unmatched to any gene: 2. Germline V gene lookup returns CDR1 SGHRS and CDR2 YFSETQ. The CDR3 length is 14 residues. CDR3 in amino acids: CASSWDSTNYGYTF. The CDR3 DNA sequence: TGCGCCAGCAGCTGGGACAGCACTAACTATGGCTACACCTTC.

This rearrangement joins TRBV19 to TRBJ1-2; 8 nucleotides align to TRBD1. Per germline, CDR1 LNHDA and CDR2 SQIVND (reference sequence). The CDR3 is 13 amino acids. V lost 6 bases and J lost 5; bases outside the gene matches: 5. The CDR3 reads CASRPGQGYGYTF. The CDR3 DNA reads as TGTGCCAGTAGGCCCGGACAGGGATATGGCTACACCTTC.

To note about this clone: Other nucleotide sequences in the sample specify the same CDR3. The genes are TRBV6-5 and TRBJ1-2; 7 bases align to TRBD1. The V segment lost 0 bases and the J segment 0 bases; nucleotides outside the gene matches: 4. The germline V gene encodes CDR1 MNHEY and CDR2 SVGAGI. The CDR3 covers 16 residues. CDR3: CASSYSGTGANYGYTF. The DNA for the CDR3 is TGTGCCAGCAGTTACTCCGGAACAGGGGCTAACTATGGCTACACCTTC.

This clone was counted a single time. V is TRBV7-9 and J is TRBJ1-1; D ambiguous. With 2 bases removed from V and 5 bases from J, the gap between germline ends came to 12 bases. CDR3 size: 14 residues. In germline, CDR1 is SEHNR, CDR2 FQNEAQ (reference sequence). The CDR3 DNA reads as TGTGCCAGCAGCTTACCGACTTTGTTGACTGAAGCTTTCTTT. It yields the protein CASSLPTLLTEAFF.

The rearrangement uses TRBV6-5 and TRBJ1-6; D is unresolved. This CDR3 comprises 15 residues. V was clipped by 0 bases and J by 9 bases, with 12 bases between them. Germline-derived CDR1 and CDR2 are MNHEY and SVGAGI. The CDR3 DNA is TGTGCCAGCAGTTACTCTGGGGAGCTTGGTTCACCCCTCCACTTT. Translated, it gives CASSYSGELGSPLHF.

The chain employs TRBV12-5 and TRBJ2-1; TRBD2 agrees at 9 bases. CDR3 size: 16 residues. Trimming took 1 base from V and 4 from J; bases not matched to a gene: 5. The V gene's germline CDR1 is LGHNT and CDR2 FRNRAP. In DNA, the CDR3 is TGTGCTAGTGGTTTGGCCCCTAGCGGGGCATACAATGAGCAGTTCTTC. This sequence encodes CASGLAPSGAYNEQFF.

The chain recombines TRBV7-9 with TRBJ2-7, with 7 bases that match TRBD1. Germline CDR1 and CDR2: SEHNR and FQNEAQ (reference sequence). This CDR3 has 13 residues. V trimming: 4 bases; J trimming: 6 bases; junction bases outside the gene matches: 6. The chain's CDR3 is CASSSPTGTEQYF. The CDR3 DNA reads TGTGCCAGCAGCTCACCGACAGGGACCGAGCAGTACTTC.

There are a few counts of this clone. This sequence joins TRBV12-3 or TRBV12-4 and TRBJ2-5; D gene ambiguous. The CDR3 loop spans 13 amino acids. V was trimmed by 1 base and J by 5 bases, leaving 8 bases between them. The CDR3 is CASSLVRWETQYF. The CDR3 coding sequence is TGTGCCAGCAGTTTAGTTAGATGGGAGACCCAGTACTTC.

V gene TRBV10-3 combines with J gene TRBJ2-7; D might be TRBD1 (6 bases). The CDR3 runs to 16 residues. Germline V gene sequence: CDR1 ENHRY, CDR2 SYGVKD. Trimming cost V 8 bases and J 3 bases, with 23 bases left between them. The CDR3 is CAIGTGRGVESYEQYF. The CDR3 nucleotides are TGTGCCATCGGCACAGGGAGAGGGGTTGAAAGCTACGAGCAGTACTTC.

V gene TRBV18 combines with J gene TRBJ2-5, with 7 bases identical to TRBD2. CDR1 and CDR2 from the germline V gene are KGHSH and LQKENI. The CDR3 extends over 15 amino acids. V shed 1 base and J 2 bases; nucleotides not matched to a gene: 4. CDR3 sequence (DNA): TGTGCCAGCTCACCACGCGGGGGAATACAAGAGACCCAGTACTTC. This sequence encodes CASSPRGGIQETQYF.

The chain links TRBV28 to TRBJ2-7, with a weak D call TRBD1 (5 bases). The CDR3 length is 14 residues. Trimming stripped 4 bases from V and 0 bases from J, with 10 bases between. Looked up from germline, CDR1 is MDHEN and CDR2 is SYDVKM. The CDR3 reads CASSWGHSSYEQYF. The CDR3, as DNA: TGTGCCAGCAGTTGGGGCCATAGCTCCTACGAGCAGTACTTC.

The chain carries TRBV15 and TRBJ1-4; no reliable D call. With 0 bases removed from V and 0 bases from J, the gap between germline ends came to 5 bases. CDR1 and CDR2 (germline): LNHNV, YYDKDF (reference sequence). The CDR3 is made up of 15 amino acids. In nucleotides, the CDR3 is TGTGCCACCAGCAGAGACCCAACAACTAATGAAAAACTGTTTTTT. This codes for CATSRDPTTNEKLFF.

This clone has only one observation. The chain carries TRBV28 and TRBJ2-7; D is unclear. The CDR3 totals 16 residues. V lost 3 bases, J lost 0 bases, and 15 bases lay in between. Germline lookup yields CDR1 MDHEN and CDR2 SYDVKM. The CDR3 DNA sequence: TGTGCCAGCAGTTTCGGTGTGAGGATTATCTCCTACGAGCAGTACTTC. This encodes CASSFGVRIISYEQYF.

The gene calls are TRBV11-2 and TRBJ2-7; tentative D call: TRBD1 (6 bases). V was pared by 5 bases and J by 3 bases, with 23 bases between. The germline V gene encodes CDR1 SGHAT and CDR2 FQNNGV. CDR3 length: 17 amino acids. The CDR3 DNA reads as TGTGCCAGCAGCCAAATCCCCATTCGGGACACCAACTACGAGCAGTACTTC. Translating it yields CASSQIPIRDTNYEQYF.

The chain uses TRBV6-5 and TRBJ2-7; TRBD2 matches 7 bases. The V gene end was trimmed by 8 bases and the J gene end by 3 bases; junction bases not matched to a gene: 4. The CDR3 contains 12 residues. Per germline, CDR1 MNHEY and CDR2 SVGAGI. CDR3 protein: CASGREGYEQYF. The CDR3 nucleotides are TGTGCCAGCGGAAGGGAGGGCTACGAGCAGTACTTC.

In nucleotides, the CDR3 is TGTGCCAGCAGACCCTTAGACAGGGGGCTTTTGGATACGCAGTATTTT. This sequence encodes CASRPLDRGLLDTQYF. This chain joins TRBV27 and TRBJ2-3, with 10 bases that match TRBD1. This CDR3 has 16 residues. The trim removed 6 bases at V and 6 bases at J, leaving 12 bases unmatched. Germline V gene sequence: CDR1 MNHEY, CDR2 SMNVEV (reference sequence).

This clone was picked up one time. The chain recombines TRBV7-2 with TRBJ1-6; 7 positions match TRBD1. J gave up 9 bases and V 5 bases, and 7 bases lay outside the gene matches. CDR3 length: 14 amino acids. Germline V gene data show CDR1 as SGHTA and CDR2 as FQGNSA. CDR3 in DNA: TGTGCCAGCAGCGAACAGGGGTTTGGTTCACCCCTCCACTTT. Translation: CASSEQGFGSPLHF.

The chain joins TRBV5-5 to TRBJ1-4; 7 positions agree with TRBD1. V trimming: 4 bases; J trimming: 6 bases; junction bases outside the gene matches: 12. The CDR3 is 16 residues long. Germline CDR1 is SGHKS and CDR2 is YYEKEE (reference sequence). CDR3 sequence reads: CASSIHDRVDYEKLFF. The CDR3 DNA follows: TGTGCCAGCAGCATACACGACAGGGTTGATTATGAAAAACTGTTTTTT.

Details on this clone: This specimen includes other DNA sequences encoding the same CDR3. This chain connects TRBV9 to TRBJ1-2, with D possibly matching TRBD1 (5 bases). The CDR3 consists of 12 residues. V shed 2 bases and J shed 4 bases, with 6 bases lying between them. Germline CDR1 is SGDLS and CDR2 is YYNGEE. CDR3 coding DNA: TGTGCCAGCAGCGTCGACAGCTATGGCTACACCTTC. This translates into CASSVDSYGYTF.

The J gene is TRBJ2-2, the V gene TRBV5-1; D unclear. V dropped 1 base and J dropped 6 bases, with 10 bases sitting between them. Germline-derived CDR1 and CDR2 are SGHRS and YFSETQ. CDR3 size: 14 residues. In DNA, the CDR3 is TGCGCCAGCAGCTTGTTGTCACGGGCCGGGGAGCTGTTTTTT. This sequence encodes CASSLLSRAGELFF.

The CDR3 loop is CASSFTGADYGYTF. DNA for the CDR3: TGTGCCAGCAGCTTTACAGGGGCGGACTATGGCTACACCTTC. The chain recombines TRBV11-2 with TRBJ1-2; 7 bases agree with TRBD1. The germline gives CDR1 SGHAT, CDR2 FQNNGV. The CDR3 covers 14 residues. The V gene end was trimmed by 3 bases and the J gene end by 3 bases; junction bases not matched to a gene: 4.

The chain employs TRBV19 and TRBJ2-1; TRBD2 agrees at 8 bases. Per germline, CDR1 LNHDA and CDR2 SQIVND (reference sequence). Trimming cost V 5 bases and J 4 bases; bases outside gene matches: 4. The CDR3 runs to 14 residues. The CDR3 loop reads CASSEAGGYNEQFF. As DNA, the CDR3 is TGTGCCAGTAGTGAGGCGGGAGGATACAATGAGCAGTTCTTC.

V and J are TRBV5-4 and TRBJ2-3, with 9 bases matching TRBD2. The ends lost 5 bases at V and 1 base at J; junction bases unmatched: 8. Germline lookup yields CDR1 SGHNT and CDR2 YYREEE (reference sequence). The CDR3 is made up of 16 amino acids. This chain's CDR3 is CASRPGLARGTDTQYF. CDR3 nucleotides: TGTGCCAGCAGGCCGGGACTAGCTAGGGGCACAGATACGCAGTATTTT. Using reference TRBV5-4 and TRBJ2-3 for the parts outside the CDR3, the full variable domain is ETGVTQSPTHLIKTRGQQVTLRCSSQSGHNTVSWYQQALGQGPQFIFQYYREEENGRGNFPPRFSGLQFPNYSSELNVNALELDDSALYLCASRPGLARGTDTQYFGPGTRLTVL.

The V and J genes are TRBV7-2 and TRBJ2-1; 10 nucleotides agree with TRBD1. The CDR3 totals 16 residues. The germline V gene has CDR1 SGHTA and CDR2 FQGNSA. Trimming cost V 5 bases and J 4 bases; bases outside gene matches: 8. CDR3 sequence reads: CASSASGTGVYNEQFF. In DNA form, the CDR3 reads TGTGCCAGCAGCGCCTCCGGGACAGGGGTTTACAATGAGCAGTTCTTC.